This TCR beta chain was captured in a study of response to subunit inactivated influenza vaccine. The germline V gene encodes CDR1 SGDLS and CDR2 YYNGEE. V was trimmed by 2 bases and J by 3 bases, leaving 9 bases between them. The CDR3 runs to 14 residues. Whole-study results and caveats: That few new T cells are recruited by each seasonal influenza vaccination was the authors' suggestion.

In the case of this clonotype: As yet, its antigen is unknown.

TCRdb re-analysed the RT-PCR reads in MiXCR, keeping a single row per CDR3 protein. The sample lists 550,000 to 600,000 distinct CDR3 sequences, roughly 12% occurring once. The genes are TRBV9 and TRBJ1-3; D gene unclear. The sequence came from a man in his fifties or sixties who received an inactivated influenza vaccine. Sample: PBMCs from blood, taken on the day of vaccination. CDR3 in amino acids: CASSVQADGNTIYF. The CDR3 DNA reads as TGTGCCAGCAGCGTGCAGGCTGATGGAAACACCATATATTTT.